This T cell receptor beta chain derives from a study of identical twins. cDNA carried unique molecular identifiers, and a universal primer site was added by template switching. TCRdb fed the 5' RACE reads into MiXCR, producing one record per CDR3 protein. The sample yields around 480,000 distinct CDR3 sequences, around 15% seen once. Germline V lookup: CDR1 ENHRY, CDR2 SYGVKD. The CDR3 length is 13 residues. V lost 7 bases and J 7 bases, leaving 11 bases between the germline ends. A word on this clonotype: Its antigen is undetermined.

General study results and limits: High-abundance cord blood beta clonotypes had fewer insertions; memory repertoires showed none. The conclusions drew on cross-sectional statistical analysis instead of tracking the same donors. Beta out-of-frame sequences showed weaker excess sharing between twins.

These data are also associated with another study on yellow fever vaccine responses in identical twins.

The receptor's source is a woman between 18 and 30 years old in good health. Specimen: CD4+ T cells sorted from blood. The gene calls are TRBV10-3 and TRBJ1-6, with TRBD1 as a possible D gene (6 bases). Here the CDR3 DNA reads TGTGCCATCACTTATGACAGGAATTCACCCCTCCACTTT. This translates into CAITYDRNSPLHF.